This entry lists 19 T cell receptor beta chains sequenced from one sample in a study of shared clonotypes between healthy human individuals. The repertoire was sequenced with immunoSEQ multiplex PCR; TCRdb's copy has only in-frame clones and lacks some. Here the sample spans 700,000 to 950,000 clones, about 96% being singletons. Naive CD8 isolation took CD45RO-negative cells positively selected for CCR7 and excluded terminally differentiated effector memory CD45RA+ cells. The specimen was naive CD8+ T cells sorted from blood. The receptors stem from a man aged 25-40 years in good health.

As DNA, the CDR3 is TGTGCCAGCAGCGACCAGGGGATGGGTGGAAACACCATATATTTT. Protein sequence: CASSDQGMGGNTIYF. V is TRBV7-9 and J is TRBJ1-3; D perhaps matches TRBD1 (6 bases). V gave up 5 bases and J gave up 3 bases, with 14 bases separating them. This CDR3 has 15 residues. Germline V CDR1 and CDR2: SEHNR, FQNEAQ (reference sequence).

CDR3 sequence reads: CSASTPNYGYTF. CDR3 DNA sequence: TGCAGCGCTAGTACACCTAACTATGGCTACACCTTC. The rearrangement links TRBV29-1 to TRBJ1-2, with D unclear. This CDR3 contains 12 residues. V gave up 7 bases and J gave up 0 bases, with 9 bases separating them. Germline lookup yields CDR1 SQVTM and CDR2 ANQGSEA.

The chain is built from TRBV19 and TRBJ2-3; 12 bases fit TRBD2. Unmatched junction bases numbered 3, after V lost 6 bases and J lost 2 bases. CDR3 length: 15 residues. The germline gives CDR1 LNHDA, CDR2 SQIVND (reference sequence). In nucleotides, the CDR3 is TGTGCCAGTAGCGGGACTAGCGGGTACACAGATACGCAGTATTTT. Translating it yields CASSGTSGYTDTQYF.

The chain joins TRBV6-1 to TRBJ2-5; D not certain. The CDR3 runs to 12 residues. Trimming pared 6 bases from V and 3 bases from J, leaving 8 bases between. Germline lookup yields CDR1 MNHNS and CDR2 SASEGT. CDR3 nucleotide sequence: TGTGCCAGCAGCCCATGGAAAGAGACCCAGTACTTC. Translating gives CASSPWKETQYF.

In this sample, this clone turned up once. The CDR3 spells CASSLVPRNTDTQYF. In nucleotides, the CDR3 is TGCGCCAGCAGCTTGGTACCTAGAAACACAGATACGCAGTATTTT. The chain links TRBV5-1 to TRBJ2-3, with D unclear. This CDR3 spans 15 amino acids. V was pared by 0 bases and J by 2 bases, with 10 bases between. Germline assignment: CDR1 SGHRS and CDR2 YFSETQ.

V and J are TRBV7-4 and TRBJ2-3, with D unclear. Trimming removed 4 bases at V and 4 bases at J, with 12 bases between. The CDR3 sequence is 14 residues long. CDR1 is SGHVT and CDR2 is SQSDAQ in the germline V gene. The CDR3 region is CASSSPISSDTQYF. The CDR3 DNA reads as TGTGCCAGCAGCTCCCCTATAAGTTCAGATACGCAGTATTTT. Drawing the rest from reference TRBV7-4 and TRBJ2-3, the complete variable domain is GAGVSQSPRYKVAKRGRDVALRCDSISGHVTLYWYRQTLGQGSEVLTYSQSDAQRDKSGRPSGRFSAERPERSVSTLKIQRTEQGDSAVYLCASSSPISSDTQYFGPGTRLTVL.

The rearrangement joins TRBV18 to TRBJ2-7; weak D call: TRBD1 (5 bases). Germline lookup yields CDR1 KGHSH and CDR2 LQKENI. The V end lost 4 bases, the J end lost 1 base, and 17 bases lay between the germline ends. The CDR3 length is 16 residues. The chain's CDR3 is CASSRLQRTPSYEQYF. The CDR3 nucleotides are TGTGCCAGCTCACGCCTACAACGGACACCGTCCTACGAGCAGTACTTC.

This sequence joins TRBV4-1 and TRBJ1-2; D gene unclear. Between the trimmed V and J ends, which lost 2 bases and 4 bases, there was a span of 14 bases. The CDR3 covers 15 residues. Germline lookup yields CDR1 MGHRA and CDR2 YSYEKL. The CDR3 sequence is CASSQILTGVYGYTF. The CDR3 DNA sequence: TGCGCCAGCAGCCAAATATTAACTGGGGTCTATGGCTACACCTTC.

The CDR3 DNA follows: TGTGCCAGCATCATGGGAGACAGGGGGTACAATGAGCAGTTCTTC. Protein: CASIMGDRGYNEQFF. The chain uses TRBV6-1 and TRBJ2-1, with 9 positions matching TRBD1. Trimming at V came to 7 bases and at J to 4 bases, leaving 8 bases not matched to a gene. The V gene's germline CDR1 is MNHNS and CDR2 SASEGT. CDR3 length: 15 amino acids.

The table lists this clone with a count of one. This chain connects TRBV7-9 to TRBJ1-4; TRBD1 might be the D (5 bases). The CDR3 runs 14 residues. V gave up 10 bases and J gave up 4 bases, with 16 bases separating them. CDR1 is SEHNR, CDR2 FQNEAQ, per germline (reference sequence). DNA of the CDR3: TGTGCCATCAAAGGGGTTCGGAGTAATGAAAAACTGTTTTTT. It encodes CAIKGVRSNEKLFF.

This chain connects TRBV4-2 to TRBJ1-4; 9 bases map to TRBD1. With 1 base clipped from V and 7 bases from J, the junction kept 16 bases outside the gene matches. The CDR3 sequence is 19 residues long. From germline, CDR1 is LGHNA and CDR2 YNFKEQ. The CDR3 is CASSQVSGTGTARGEKLFF. As DNA, the CDR3 is TGTGCCAGCAGCCAAGTTAGTGGGACAGGGACCGCAAGGGGTGAAAAACTGTTTTTT.

V gene TRBV5-6 combines with J gene TRBJ2-7; a possible D gene is TRBD2 (6 bases). Trimming took off 0 bases at V and 6 bases at J, with 16 bases between the two ends. Germline CDR1 reads SGHDT; CDR2 reads YYEEEE. The CDR3 spans 15 residues. CDR3 in amino acids: CASSLVGGASSEQYF. The CDR3 DNA reads TGTGCCAGCAGCTTGGTGGGGGGTGCGTCTTCCGAGCAGTACTTC.

As regards this clone: Other DNA variants within this sample encode the same CDR3. The chain is built from TRBV20-1 and TRBJ1-2; D is uncertain. This CDR3 is built from 11 residues. Germline assignment: CDR1 DFQATT and CDR2 SNEGSKA (reference sequence). V lost 1 base, J lost 6 bases, and 6 bases lay in between. The CDR3 nucleotides read TGCAGTGCTAGAGCGCAGGATGGCTACACCTTC. Translated: CSARAQDGYTF.

The chain is built from TRBV7-2 and TRBJ2-1; 10 nucleotides match TRBD2. The germline CDR1 and CDR2 sequences are SGHTA and FQGNSA. The CDR3 is 17 residues long. The trim removed 5 bases at V and 7 bases at J, leaving 14 bases unmatched. The CDR3 DNA reads TGTGCCAGCAGCCACCCCCGCGGGACTAGCGAAATAAATGAGCAGTTCTTC. It translates to CASSHPRGTSEINEQFF.

The chain is built from TRBV29-1 and TRBJ2-1, with TRBD2 matching over 10 bases. The CDR3 loop spans 14 amino acids. The germline V gene has CDR1 SQVTM and CDR2 ANQGSEA. Trimming removed 2 bases from V and 6 bases from J; junction bases left unmatched: 4. This chain's CDR3 is CSVELAGEPNEQFF. The CDR3 DNA is TGCAGCGTTGAACTAGCGGGAGAACCCAATGAGCAGTTCTTC.

This chain joins TRBV29-1 and TRBJ2-7, with D possibly being TRBD1 or TRBD2 (5 bases each). Germline CDR1 and CDR2: SQVTM and ANQGSEA. The length of the CDR3 is 13 residues. The V end lost 7 bases, the J end lost 3 bases, and 16 bases lay between the germline ends. DNA of the CDR3: TGCAGCGCCTGGGACGGGACCTTCTACGAGCAGTACTTC. It yields the protein CSAWDGTFYEQYF.

The chain employs TRBV4-1 and TRBJ1-2; D gene unclear. The CDR3 totals 14 residues. V was clipped by 2 bases and J by 4 bases, with 11 bases between them. Germline CDR1 reads MGHRA; CDR2 reads YSYEKL. The DNA for the CDR3 is TGCGCCAGCAGCCAAATGGGATTAAGCTATGGCTACACCTTC. It is translated as CASSQMGLSYGYTF.

The chain uses TRBV28 and TRBJ1-5; D gene uncertain. This CDR3 spans 16 amino acids. The V gene's germline CDR1 is MDHEN and CDR2 SYDVKM. Trimming removed 2 bases at V and 0 bases at J, with 11 bases between. In nucleotides, the CDR3 is TGTGCCAGCAGTTTAGGCGCCCAATATAGCAATCAGCCCCAGCATTTT. It encodes CASSLGAQYSNQPQHF.

For the CDR3, the DNA is TGTGCCAGCAGTTTTCAGACTAGCGGCGAGCAGTACTTC. This sequence encodes CASSFQTSGEQYF. The genes are TRBV27 and TRBJ2-7, with 9 nucleotides matching TRBD2. The CDR3 totals 13 residues. CDR1 and CDR2 from the germline V gene are MNHEY and SMNVEV (reference sequence). Germline trimming cut 3 bases from V and 6 bases from J; bases unmatched to any gene: 3.